This T cell receptor beta chain was obtained from a study of response to subunit inactivated influenza vaccine. Overall study results and limits: It was suggested by the authors that few new T cells are recruited by each seasonal influenza vaccination.

This clonotype was recorded many times. Its matching antigen is unknown. Each CDR3 protein gets one entry after TCRdb re-called the RT-PCR reads with MiXCR. The table shows 150,000 to 200,000 distinct CDR3 sequences, with approximately 11% occurring only once. The V end was cut by 2 bases, the J end by 5 bases, with 12 bases between. The CDR3 extends over 14 amino acids. The V gene's germline CDR1 is SGHTA and CDR2 FQGNSA. The specimen comprised non-naive T cells sorted from PBMCs, sampled 35 to 45 days after vaccination. The source of this sequence is a man aged 45-65 years who received an inactivated influenza vaccine. The V and J genes are TRBV7-2 and TRBJ2-5; D uncertain. The DNA of the CDR3 is TGTGCCAGCAGCTTACACACTCCGCCTGAGACCCAGTACTTC. The encoded protein is CASSLHTPPETQYF.